The 28 T cell receptor beta chains presented below share a single source sample, sequenced in a study of cytomegalovirus exposure and HLA in healthy donors. PCR primers comprised 60 Vbeta and 13 Jbeta primers. Clones were read by immunoSEQ multiplex PCR, and TCRdb kept only the in-frame ones, dropping some. Here the sample spans 55,000 to 80,000 clones, roughly 80% being singletons. Sequences were obtained from PBMCs. The receptors were sampled from a young woman in good health and CMV-seronegative.

The rearrangement joins TRBV6-1 to TRBJ1-4, with D unclear. The length of the CDR3 is 14 residues. V shed 2 bases and J shed 2 bases, with 6 bases lying between them. In germline, CDR1 is MNHNS, CDR2 SASEGT. CDR3 residues: CASSERVTNEKLFF. The CDR3 coding sequence is TGTGCCAGCAGTGAACGGGTCACTAATGAAAAACTGTTTTTT.

The chain is built from TRBV19 and TRBJ1-1, with a possible D match to TRBD1 (6 bases). Trimming removed 8 bases at V and 6 bases at J, with 22 bases between. Germline assignment: CDR1 LNHDA and CDR2 SQIVND (reference sequence). There are 15 residues in the CDR3. The CDR3 nucleotides are TGTGCCAGTCGGACAGTTAGCTTGGGAAGCGCTGAAGCTTTCTTT. This translates into CASRTVSLGSAEAFF. Full variable domain (missing parts from reference TRBV19 and TRBJ1-1): DGGITQSPKYLFRKEGQNVTLSCEQNLNHDAMYWYRQDPGQGLRLIYYSQIVNDFQKGDIAEGYSVSREKKESFPLTVTSAQKNPTAFYLCASRTVSLGSAEAFFGQGTRLTVV.

Note on this clone: Other DNA sequences in this sample translate to the same CDR3. This chain connects TRBV5-1 to TRBJ2-1, with a possible D match to TRBD2 (6 bases). Germline V gene data show CDR1 as SGHRS and CDR2 as YFSETQ. Trimming removed 1 base at V and 5 bases at J, with 16 bases between. The CDR3 covers 16 residues. The CDR3 bases are TGCGCCAGCAGCTTGAATTCTGGGGGGACCAACAATGAGCAGTTCTTC. This gives the protein CASSLNSGGTNNEQFF.

This chain connects TRBV5-1 to TRBJ1-4; a weak D match, TRBD1 (5 bases). Germline V CDR1 and CDR2: SGHRS, YFSETQ. V gave up 2 bases and J gave up 3 bases, with 26 bases separating them. The CDR3 has 20 residues. As DNA, the CDR3 is TGCGCCAGCAGCTTAACTTTTACCCAGGGTATCGTCCTGGCTAATGAAAAACTGTTTTTT. Translation: CASSLTFTQGIVLANEKLFF.

The chain employs TRBV7-2 and TRBJ2-1, with 10 bases identical to TRBD1. Germline CDR1 SGHTA, CDR2 FQGNSA. The ends lost 5 bases at V and 8 bases at J; junction bases unmatched: 9. The CDR3 loop spans 15 amino acids. The CDR3 protein is CASSHRDRGSYEQFF. Here the CDR3 DNA reads TGTGCCAGCAGCCACCGGGACAGGGGTTCATATGAGCAGTTCTTC.

This rearrangement joins TRBV27 to TRBJ2-3; tentative D call: TRBD1 (5 bases). The V gene's germline CDR1 is MNHEY and CDR2 SMNVEV (reference sequence). Trimming took 10 bases from V and 2 from J, leaving 16 bases between them. CDR3 length: 14 amino acids. In DNA form, the CDR3 reads TGTGCCACCGCTTCAGGGTATCACACAGATACGCAGTATTTT. Amino acids: CATASGYHTDTQYF.

This clone was recorded a few times. The chain links TRBV6-6 to TRBJ2-3, with 12 bases aligning to TRBD2. The CDR3 contains 14 residues. The junction had 6 bases not matched to a gene; V was cut back by 8 bases and J by 6 bases. Germline V gene data show CDR1 as MNHNY and CDR2 as SVGAGI (reference sequence). CDR3 amino acids: CASRWTSGADTQYF. As DNA, the CDR3 is TGTGCCAGCCGCTGGACTAGCGGGGCTGATACGCAGTATTTT.

The J gene is TRBJ1-1, the V gene TRBV5-4, with a possible D match to TRBD1 (6 bases). V was shortened by 4 bases and J by 6 bases, with 16 bases between the two germline ends. The CDR3 runs 14 residues. In germline, CDR1 is SGHNT, CDR2 YYREEE (reference sequence). The CDR3 sequence: CASSTRIQGPEAFF. The CDR3 DNA is TGTGCCAGCAGCACGAGGATACAGGGACCTGAAGCTTTCTTT.

This chain uses TRBV18 with TRBJ2-2; the match to TRBD1 covers 9 bases. This CDR3 comprises 16 residues. Per germline, CDR1 KGHSH and CDR2 LQKENI. Trimming took 6 bases from V and 3 from J; bases not matched to a gene: 8. In DNA form, the CDR3 reads TGTGCCAGCTCCGTCACCGACAGGGGGGACACCGGGGAGCTGTTTTTT. This codes for CASSVTDRGDTGELFF.

The V gene is TRBV5-1, the J gene TRBJ2-2, with D hard to call. The CDR3 has 14 amino acids. Trimming left V 4 bases short and J 2 bases short, with 9 bases between. CDR1 and CDR2 (germline): SGHRS, YFSETQ. The CDR3 loop reads CASSGTVNTGELFF. DNA for the CDR3: TGCGCCAGCAGCGGTACAGTCAACACCGGGGAGCTGTTTTTT.

This clone was detected once. The chain joins TRBV7-2 to TRBJ2-1; 10 bases align to TRBD2. Germline V gene lookup returns CDR1 SGHTA and CDR2 FQGNSA. J lost 7 bases, V lost 4 bases, and 7 bases had no gene match. The CDR3 loop spans 15 amino acids. This chain's CDR3 is CASSSLAGVGNEQFF. In DNA form, the CDR3 reads TGTGCCAGCAGCTCTCTAGCGGGGGTTGGAAATGAGCAGTTCTTC.

J is TRBJ2-2 and V is TRBV4-1, with 9 bases lining up with TRBD1. The ends lost 0 bases at V and 2 bases at J; junction bases unmatched: 7. The CDR3 totals 18 residues. CDR1 and CDR2 from the germline V gene are MGHRA and YSYEKL. In DNA, the CDR3 is TGCGCCAGCAGCCAAGATAGTCGGACAGGGGACAACACCGGGGAGCTGTTTTTT. This codes for CASSQDSRTGDNTGELFF.

The chain uses TRBV29-1 and TRBJ2-5; 8 bases agree with TRBD1. The germline V gene has CDR1 SQVTM and CDR2 ANQGSEA. V was clipped by 6 bases and J by 4 bases; unmatched bases: 13. This CDR3 has 15 amino acids. The CDR3 region has the DNA TGCAGCGTAGCGAAGGACAGGGTAGGAGGAGAGACCCAGTACTTC. It yields the protein CSVAKDRVGGETQYF.

The chain combines TRBV30 with TRBJ1-4, with unresolved D. Germline V lookup: CDR1 GTSNPN, CDR2 SVGIG (reference sequence). V was trimmed by 4 bases and J by 8 bases, leaving 14 bases between them. This CDR3 is built from 13 residues. As DNA, the CDR3 is TGTGCCTGGAATGCGGATTACCGGGAAAAACTGTTTTTT. Translating gives CAWNADYREKLFF. Together with reference TRBV30 and TRBJ1-4, the CDR3 gives the full variable domain: SQTIHQWPATLVQPVGSPLSLECTVEGTSNPNLYWYRQAAGRGLQLLFYSVGIGQISSEVPQNLSASRPQDRQFILSSKKLLLSDSGFYLCAWNADYREKLFFGSGTQLSVL.

The chain combines TRBV6-4 with TRBJ1-3; TRBD1 aligns across 8 bases. Germline loops: CDR1 MRHNA, CDR2 SNTAGT. The CDR3 extends over 16 amino acids. J was trimmed by 5 bases and V by 0 bases; bases with no gene match: 6. CDR3 nucleotide sequence: TGTGCCAGCAGTGACTCGACAGGGGCCGTCCGAAACACCATATATTTT. This gives the protein CASSDSTGAVRNTIYF.

The V call is TRBV7-8, the J call TRBJ2-7; D uncertain. Germline V gives CDR1 SGHVS, CDR2 FQNEAQ. Trimming took off 1 base at V and 3 bases at J, with 10 bases between the two ends. The CDR3 has 14 amino acids. The CDR3 here is CASSLVPLGYEQYF. DNA of the CDR3: TGTGCCAGCAGCTTAGTGCCTCTAGGCTACGAGCAGTACTTC.

This chain uses TRBV7-8 with TRBJ2-3, with a possible D match to TRBD1 (5 bases). The CDR3 runs to 11 residues. V lost 3 bases and J lost 11, with 9 bases in between. The germline CDR1 and CDR2 sequences are SGHVS and FQNEAQ. The CDR3 nucleotides are TGTGCCAGCAGCTTTGCTAGGGGGCAGTATTTT. This translates into CASSFARGQYF.

This chain joins TRBV9 and TRBJ1-1; 8 positions agree with TRBD1. With 2 bases clipped from V and 4 bases from J, the junction kept 4 bases outside the gene matches. Germline V gene lookup returns CDR1 SGDLS and CDR2 YYNGEE. CDR3 length equals 14 residues. The DNA for the CDR3 is TGTGCCAGCAGCGTTACAGGGGGAGGCACTGAAGCTTTCTTT. Its translation is CASSVTGGGTEAFF.

The chain has TRBV6-1 and TRBJ2-5; 8 bases line up with TRBD1. Per the germline V gene, CDR1 is MNHNS and CDR2 is SASEGT. The J segment lost 4 bases and the V segment lost 4 bases, leaving 8 bases of the junction unmatched. CDR3 length equals 15 residues. The CDR3 region is CASSADREPPETQYF. CDR3 bases: TGTGCCAGCAGTGCGGACAGGGAACCCCCAGAGACCCAGTACTTC.

The J gene is TRBJ1-2, the V gene TRBV12-5; D not certain. The V gene lost 0 bases and the J gene lost 1 base, with 21 bases spanning the gap. The CDR3 is 19 residues long. CDR1 and CDR2 from the germline V gene are LGHNT and FRNRAP. As DNA, the CDR3 is TGTGCTAGTGGTTTGGTACTGATCCCCCCCCAGCGAATTAACTATGGCTACACCTTC. Encoded protein: CASGLVLIPPQRINYGYTF.

This chain links TRBV5-6 with TRBJ1-2; D possibly corresponds to TRBD1 (5 bases). The CDR3 extends over 14 amino acids. V was pared by 1 base and J by 4 bases, with 11 bases between. The germline CDR1 and CDR2 sequences are SGHDT and YYEEEE. The CDR3: CASSLRQGGYGYTF. The CDR3 coding sequence is TGTGCCAGCAGCTTGAGGCAGGGCGGCTATGGCTACACCTTC.

The chain recombines TRBV5-1 with TRBJ2-2, with unresolved D. This CDR3 has 14 residues. V lost 7 bases, J lost 4 bases, and 14 bases lay in between. Looked up from germline, CDR1 is SGHRS and CDR2 is YFSETQ. The CDR3 spells CASYLTTATGELFF. CDR3 sequence (DNA): TGCGCCAGCTACCTCACAACAGCCACCGGGGAGCTGTTTTTT.

J is TRBJ1-6 and V is TRBV4-3; the D gene is possibly TRBD1 (6 bases). V lost 1 base to trimming and J lost 8 bases, with 21 bases between them. Per the germline V gene, CDR1 is LGHNA and CDR2 is YSLEER. This CDR3 region has 18 residues. CDR3 coding DNA: TGCGCCAGCAGCCAAGCCCCCTTAAGGCAGGGGACGTATTCACCCCTCCACTTT. It is translated as CASSQAPLRQGTYSPLHF.

The gene calls are TRBV18 and TRBJ1-2, with TRBD1 matching 9 bases. V gave up 4 bases and J gave up 0 bases; unmatched junction bases: 6. The CDR3 extends over 16 amino acids. The germline V gene has CDR1 KGHSH and CDR2 LQKENI. The CDR3 reads CASSLKTGGANYGYTF. Here the CDR3 DNA reads TGTGCCAGCTCACTTAAGACAGGGGGAGCTAACTATGGCTACACCTTC.

As concerns this clone: Compared with germline, one end of the junction differs, possibly owing to a read error. The chain links TRBV7-9 to TRBJ1-3, with D maybe TRBD1 (5 bases). The CDR3 sequence is 16 residues long. Germline lookup yields CDR1 SEHNR and CDR2 FQNEAQ (reference sequence). The CDR3 nucleotides read TGTTCCAGCAGCCCTCAGGGTGAAGCAGTAGGAAACACCATATATTTT. Encoded protein: CSSSPQGEAVGNTIYF.

This chain joins TRBV4-1 and TRBJ1-5; D gene uncertain. Germline CDR1 reads MGHRA; CDR2 reads YSYEKL. The CDR3 runs 16 residues. V was clipped by 1 base and J by 3 bases, with 13 bases between them. In DNA form, the CDR3 reads TGCGCCAGCAGCCAAGGGCCTAGGGAGGACAATCAGCCCCAGCATTTT. This sequence encodes CASSQGPREDNQPQHF.

The rearrangement joins TRBV11-2 to TRBJ1-4; D is uncertain. The CDR3 sequence is 14 residues long. Germline V gene sequence: CDR1 SGHAT, CDR2 FQNNGV. Trimming stripped 3 bases from V and 5 bases from J, with 10 bases between. The CDR3 coding sequence is TGTGCCAGCAGCTTGGCGGAGGAGAATGAAAAACTGTTTTTT. Encoded protein: CASSLAEENEKLFF. Together with reference TRBV11-2 and TRBJ1-4, the CDR3 gives the full variable domain: EAGVAQSPRYKIIEKRQSVAFWCNPISGHATLYWYQQILGQGPKLLIQFQNNGVVDDSQLPKDRFSAERLKGVDSTLKIQPAKLEDSAVYLCASSLAEENEKLFFGSGTQLSVL.

CDR3 sequence: CASSLTGDTEAFF. DNA for the CDR3: TGCGCCAGCAGCCTTACAGGGGACACTGAAGCTTTCTTT. V and J are TRBV4-3 and TRBJ1-1; 7 nucleotides agree with TRBD1. After removal of 4 bases from V and 3 bases from J, the junction contained 2 bases not matched to a gene. CDR3 length: 13 residues. Germline V gene sequence: CDR1 LGHNA, CDR2 YSLEER.